This T cell receptor beta chain was captured by sequencing in a study of T cells in Graves' hyperthyroidism and ophthalmopathy. At the level of the study: At the time of initial diagnosis and before any treatment, peripheral blood was collected.

The CDR3 sequence is 17 residues long. Deletions cut 3 bases from V and 1 base from J, with 18 bases between. Germline CDR1 is SGDLS and CDR2 is YYNGEE. For this clonotype: Its antigen is still unknown.

Points from the study as a whole: From stable hyperthyroidism, ophthalmopathy was set apart by a 13 V-J model.

RNA transcripts provided the source from which TCR beta CDR3 regions were amplified. The TCR CDR3 was amplified in a first-round RT-PCR using the HTBI primer set. TCRdb itself ran the multiplex PCR reads through MiXCR, one entry per CDR3 protein. This sample has over 500,000 distinct CDR3 sequences, with 15% to 20% found just once. The authors obtained PBMCs from 7.5 to 10 ml of fresh peripheral blood. The TCR comes from a woman aged 30 to 39 with Graves' ophthalmopathy. The sequencing input was blood. The chain carries TRBV9 and TRBJ2-3; maybe TRBD1 (6 bases). The CDR3 spells CASSARDIGIGTDTQYF. The DNA of the CDR3 is TGTGCCAGCAGCGCCCGGGACATAGGGATTGGCACAGATACGCAGTATTTT.